One T cell receptor beta chain is described in this entry. As yet, its antigen is unknown. Sorting with CD45RO/CCR7/CD25/CD127/CD95/CD27 yielded naive, central memory, regulatory and stem-like memory CD4+ cells. The data were taken from a study of beta chain features in type 1 diabetes. Overall study findings and caveats: Possibly, sequencing cDNA over-represented cells that had high TCR expression levels. Patients with Type 1 diabetes showed moderately but significantly shorter TCRB CDR3s in all four CD4+ subsets.

Germline-derived CDR1 and CDR2 are SGHNT and YYREEE (reference sequence). The length of the CDR3 is 15 residues. Trimming took 2 bases from V and 1 from J; bases not matched to a gene: 2. Sequenced material consisted of expressed TCRB transcripts (all of the isolated RNA was reverse transcribed). There were about 3.5 million reads on average in the naive, central memory and regulatory T cell samples. TCRdb's table, derived via immunoSEQ multiplex PCR, lists solely in-frame clones and lacks some. The sample lists 140,000 or so clones; around an eighth were seen once. The sequenced sample consisted of central memory CD4+ T cells from blood. V and J are TRBV5-4 and TRBJ2-3; 9 nucleotides align to TRBD2. The sequence came from a man younger than 30 with type 1 diabetes. CDR3 nucleotide sequence: TGTGCCAGCAGCTTCCCTAGCGGGGGCACAGATACGCAGTATTTT. Its protein is CASSFPSGGTDTQYF. Based on the CDR3 plus reference TRBV5-4 and TRBJ2-3, the full variable domain is ETGVTQSPTHLIKTRGQQVTLRCSSQSGHNTVSWYQQALGQGPQFIFQYYREEENGRGNFPPRFSGLQFPNYSSELNVNALELDDSALYLCASSFPSGGTDTQYFGPGTRLTVL.